This T cell receptor beta chain was retrieved from a study of cytomegalovirus exposure and HLA in healthy donors. Study-level results: Some TCR beta chains (164 of them) were listed as cytomegalovirus-associated. A previous analysis found most TCR beta V segments productive roughly 90% or roughly 30% of the time. For most subjects, TCR beta sequences were reported to predict HLA-A and HLA-B alleles with accuracy. It was assumed in the presence/absence analyses that sequencing depth was roughly uniform across donors.

As for this clone: Antigen unknown.

The PCR used 60 Vbeta and 13 Jbeta primers. Assay used: immunoSEQ multiplex PCR; TCRdb lists only in-frame clones, some missing. The sample lists around 180,000 clones; around 78% were seen once. The source material was PBMCs. This receptor was taken from a woman in her forties or fifties in good health and CMV-seropositive.

DNA for the CDR3: TGTGCCAGCAGCGATCAGAGGGGGCGGCGGACTGAAGCTTTCTTT. It codes for CASSDQRGRRTEAFF. The chain employs TRBV14 and TRBJ1-1; 7 nucleotides agree with TRBD1. The germline V gene encodes CDR1 SGHDN and CDR2 FVKESK. Trimming took 5 bases from V and 5 from J; bases not matched to a gene: 11. This CDR3 has 15 amino acids.